Presented here are 7 T cell receptor beta chains from one specimen sequenced in a study of T cell responses to AZD1222 COVID-19 vaccine. The table came from immunoSEQ multiplex PCR; TCRdb's copy has only in-frame clones and leaves some out. The data contain around 91,000 clones, 88% of them singletons. The sample consisted of peripheral blood, taken on day 0 of AZD1222 vaccination. These receptors all come from an adult in good health.

The rearrangement links TRBV2 to TRBJ1-5; tentatively, D is TRBD1 (5 bases). Trimming took off 6 bases at V and 1 base at J, with 16 bases between the two ends. The germline gives CDR1 SNHLY, CDR2 FYNNEI. This CDR3 comprises 16 residues. The CDR3 DNA reads TGTGCCAGCAGCCGCAGATCGGGGGGAAGCAATCAGCCCCAGCATTTT. Translating it yields CASSRRSGGSNQPQHF.

In DNA form, the CDR3 reads TGTGCCAGTAGGCCCACCTCGGCCCACAATGAGCAGTTCTTC. Translated: CASRPTSAHNEQFF. The chain uses TRBV19 and TRBJ2-1; no reliable D call. The V end lost 6 bases, the J end lost 5 bases, and 14 bases lay between the germline ends. Germline V gene sequence: CDR1 LNHDA, CDR2 SQIVND (reference sequence). CDR3 length: 14 residues.

The rearrangement links TRBV7-9 to TRBJ1-5, with TRBD1 as a possible D gene (5 bases). CDR3 length: 16 amino acids. Trimming pared 5 bases from V and 1 base from J, leaving 15 bases between. The germline V gene encodes CDR1 SEHNR and CDR2 FQNEAQ (reference sequence). CDR3 DNA sequence: TGTGCCAGCAGCCCCAGTCTGGGGCAGAGCAATCAGCCCCAGCATTTT. It yields the protein CASSPSLGQSNQPQHF.

The chain joins TRBV15 to TRBJ2-6, with a tentative D call TRBD2 (6 bases). The V end lost 3 bases, the J end lost 2 bases, and 17 bases lay between the germline ends. From germline, CDR1 is LNHNV and CDR2 YYDKDF (reference sequence). The CDR3 extends over 18 amino acids. This chain's CDR3 is CATSSAWGGVAGANVLTF. CDR3 DNA sequence: TGTGCCACCAGCAGTGCCTGGGGAGGTGTTGCTGGGGCCAACGTCCTGACTTTC.

CDR3: CASSLGRRQETQYF. The DNA of the CDR3 is TGTGCCAGCAGCCTCGGCAGGCGACAAGAGACCCAGTACTTC. The chain combines TRBV7-2 with TRBJ2-5, with D unresolved. V was clipped by 5 bases and J by 2 bases, with 12 bases between them. CDR1 is SGHTA, CDR2 FQGNSA, per germline. The CDR3 spans 14 residues.

The V call is TRBV19, the J call TRBJ2-1, with 9 bases matching TRBD2. The germline V gene encodes CDR1 LNHDA and CDR2 SQIVND (reference sequence). The CDR3 extends over 14 amino acids. The trim removed 10 bases at V and 2 bases at J, leaving 6 bases unmatched. This CDR3 reads CATTSGRAYNEQFF. CDR3 nucleotides: TGTGCCACAACTAGCGGGCGCGCCTACAATGAGCAGTTCTTC.

This clone was seen just once. The J gene is TRBJ2-1, the V gene TRBV5-4; 13 positions match TRBD2. The CDR3 has 15 amino acids. Unmatched junction bases numbered 3, after V lost 4 bases and J lost 5 bases. The V gene's germline CDR1 is SGHNT and CDR2 YYREEE (reference sequence). DNA of the CDR3: TGTGCCAGCAGCGCGGGACTAGCGGGAAACAATGAGCAGTTCTTC. This sequence encodes CASSAGLAGNNEQFF. Filled out from reference TRBV5-4 and TRBJ2-1, the complete variable domain reads ETGVTQSPTHLIKTRGQQVTLRCSSQSGHNTVSWYQQALGQGPQFIFQYYREEENGRGNFPPRFSGLQFPNYSSELNVNALELDDSALYLCASSAGLAGNNEQFFGPGTRLTVL.